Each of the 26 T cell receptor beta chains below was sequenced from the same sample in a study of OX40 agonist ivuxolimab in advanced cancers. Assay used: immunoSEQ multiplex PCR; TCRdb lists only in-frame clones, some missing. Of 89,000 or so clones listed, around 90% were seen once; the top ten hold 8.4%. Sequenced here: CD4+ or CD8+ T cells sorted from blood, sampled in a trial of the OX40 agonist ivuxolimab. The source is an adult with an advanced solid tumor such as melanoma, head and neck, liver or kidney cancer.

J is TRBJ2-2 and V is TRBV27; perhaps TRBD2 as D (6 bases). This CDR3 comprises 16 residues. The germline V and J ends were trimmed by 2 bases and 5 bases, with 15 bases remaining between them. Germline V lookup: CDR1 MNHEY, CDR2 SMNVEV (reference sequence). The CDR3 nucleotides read TGTGCCAGCAGTTTAGAAGGGATCGGGGGAACCGGGGAGCTGTTTTTT. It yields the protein CASSLEGIGGTGELFF.

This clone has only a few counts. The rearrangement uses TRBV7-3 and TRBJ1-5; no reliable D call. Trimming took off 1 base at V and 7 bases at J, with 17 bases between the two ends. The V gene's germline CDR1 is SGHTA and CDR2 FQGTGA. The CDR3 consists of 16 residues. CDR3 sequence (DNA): TGTGCCAGCAGCTTAAATCCACCCGAGATACGACAGCCCCAGCATTTT. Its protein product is CASSLNPPEIRQPQHF.

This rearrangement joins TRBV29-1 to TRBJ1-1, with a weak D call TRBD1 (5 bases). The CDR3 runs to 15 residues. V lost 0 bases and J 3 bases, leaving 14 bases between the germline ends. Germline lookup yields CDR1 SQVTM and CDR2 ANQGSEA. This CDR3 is CSVEDPGDPDTEAFF. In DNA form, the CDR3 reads TGCAGCGTTGAAGATCCGGGGGATCCGGACACTGAAGCTTTCTTT.

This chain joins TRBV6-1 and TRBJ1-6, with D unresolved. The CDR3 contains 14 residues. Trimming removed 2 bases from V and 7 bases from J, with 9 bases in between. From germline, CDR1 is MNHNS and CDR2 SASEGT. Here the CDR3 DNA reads TGTGCCAGCAGTGAACGATTGGGGAATTCACCCCTCCACTTT. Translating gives CASSERLGNSPLHF.

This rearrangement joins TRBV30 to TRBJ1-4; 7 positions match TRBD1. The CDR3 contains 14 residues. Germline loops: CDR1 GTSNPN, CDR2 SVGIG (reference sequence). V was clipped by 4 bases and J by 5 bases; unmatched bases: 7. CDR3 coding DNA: TGTGCCTGGACCCGGGACAGATTAAATGAAAAACTGTTTTTT. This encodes CAWTRDRLNEKLFF.

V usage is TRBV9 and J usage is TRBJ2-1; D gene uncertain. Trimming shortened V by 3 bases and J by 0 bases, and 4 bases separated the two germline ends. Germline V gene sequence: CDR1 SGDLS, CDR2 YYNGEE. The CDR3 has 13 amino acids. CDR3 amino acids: CASSASSYNEQFF. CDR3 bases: TGTGCCAGCAGCGCGAGCTCCTACAATGAGCAGTTCTTC. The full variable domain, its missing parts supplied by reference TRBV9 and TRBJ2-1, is DSGVTQTPKHLITATGQRVTLRCSPRSGDLSVYWYQQSLDQGLQFLIQYYNGEERAKGNILERFSAQQFPDLHSELNLSSLELGDSALYFCASSASSYNEQFFGPGTRLTVL.

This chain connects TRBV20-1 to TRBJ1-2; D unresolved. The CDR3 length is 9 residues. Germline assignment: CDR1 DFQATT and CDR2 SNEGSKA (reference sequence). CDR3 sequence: CGPSTGYTF. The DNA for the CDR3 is TGCGGACCTTCGACCGGCTACACCTTC.

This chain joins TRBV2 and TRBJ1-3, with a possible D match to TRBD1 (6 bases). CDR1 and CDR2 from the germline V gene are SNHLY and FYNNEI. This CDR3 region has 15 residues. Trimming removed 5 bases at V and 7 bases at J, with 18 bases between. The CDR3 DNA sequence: TGTGCCAGCAGTCCCCAAACGGGGGGCGGGAACACCATATATTTT. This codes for CASSPQTGGGNTIYF. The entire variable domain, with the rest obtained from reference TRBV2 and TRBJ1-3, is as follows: EPEVTQTPSHQVTQMGQEVILRCVPISNHLYFYWYRQILGQKVEFLVSFYNNEISEKSEIFDDQFSVERPDGSNFTLKIRSTKLEDSAMYFCASSPQTGGGNTIYFGEGSWLTVV.

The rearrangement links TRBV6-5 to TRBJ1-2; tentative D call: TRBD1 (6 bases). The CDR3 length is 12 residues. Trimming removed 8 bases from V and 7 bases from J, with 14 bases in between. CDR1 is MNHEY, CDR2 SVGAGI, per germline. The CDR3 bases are TGTGCCAGCTCCGCGGGACATGGTGGCTACACCTTC. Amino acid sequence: CASSAGHGGYTF.

The CDR3 loop reads CASSFTAGNQPQHF. The CDR3 bases are TGTGCCAGCAGTTTTACCGCAGGCAATCAGCCCCAGCATTTT. The genes are TRBV27 and TRBJ1-5, with no clear D. The CDR3 spans 14 residues. Germline assignment: CDR1 MNHEY and CDR2 SMNVEV (reference sequence). Trimming took off 3 bases at V and 2 bases at J, with 8 bases between the two ends.

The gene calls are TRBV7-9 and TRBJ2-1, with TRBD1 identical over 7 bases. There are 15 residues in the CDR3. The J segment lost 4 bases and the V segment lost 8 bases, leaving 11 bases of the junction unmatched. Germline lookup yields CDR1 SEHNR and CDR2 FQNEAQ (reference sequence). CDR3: CASQFRDSQYNEQFF. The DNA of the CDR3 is TGTGCCAGCCAGTTCCGGGACAGCCAATACAATGAGCAGTTCTTC.

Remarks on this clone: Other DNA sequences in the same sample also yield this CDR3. The CDR3 loop is CASSPNTGELFF. The CDR3 DNA sequence: TGTGCCAGCAGCCCAAACACCGGGGAGCTGTTTTTT. The genes are TRBV9 and TRBJ2-2; D uncertain. CDR3 length: 12 residues. Trimming removed 4 bases from V and 2 bases from J, with 3 bases in between. Germline CDR1 reads SGDLS; CDR2 reads YYNGEE. The entire variable domain, with the rest obtained from reference TRBV9 and TRBJ2-2, is as follows: DSGVTQTPKHLITATGQRVTLRCSPRSGDLSVYWYQQSLDQGLQFLIQYYNGEERAKGNILERFSAQQFPDLHSELNLSSLELGDSALYFCASSPNTGELFFGEGSRLTVL.

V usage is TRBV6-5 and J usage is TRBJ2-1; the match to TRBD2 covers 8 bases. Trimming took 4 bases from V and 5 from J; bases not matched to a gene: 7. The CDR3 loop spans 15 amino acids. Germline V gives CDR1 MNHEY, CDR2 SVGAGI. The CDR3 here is CASSSSREEDNEQFF. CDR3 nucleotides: TGTGCCAGCAGTTCCTCGCGGGAGGAGGACAATGAGCAGTTCTTC.

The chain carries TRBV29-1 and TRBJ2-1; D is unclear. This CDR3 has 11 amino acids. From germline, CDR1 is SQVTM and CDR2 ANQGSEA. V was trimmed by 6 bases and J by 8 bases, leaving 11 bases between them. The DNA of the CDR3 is TGCAGCGTAAAATCTAGAGATGAGCAGTTCTTC. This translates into CSVKSRDEQFF.

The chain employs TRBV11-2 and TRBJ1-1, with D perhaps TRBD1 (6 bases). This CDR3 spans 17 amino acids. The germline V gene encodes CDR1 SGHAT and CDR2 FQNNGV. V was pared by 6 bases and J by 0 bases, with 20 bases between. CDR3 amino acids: CASSYRLGQPMNTEAFF. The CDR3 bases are TGTGCCAGCAGTTATAGACTAGGACAGCCCATGAACACTGAAGCTTTCTTT.

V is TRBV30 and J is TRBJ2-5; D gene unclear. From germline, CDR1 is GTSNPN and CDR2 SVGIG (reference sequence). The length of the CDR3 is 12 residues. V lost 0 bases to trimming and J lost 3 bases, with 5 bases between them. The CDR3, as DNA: TGTGCCTGGAGTGTAACCGAAGAGACCCAGTACTTC. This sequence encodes CAWSVTEETQYF.

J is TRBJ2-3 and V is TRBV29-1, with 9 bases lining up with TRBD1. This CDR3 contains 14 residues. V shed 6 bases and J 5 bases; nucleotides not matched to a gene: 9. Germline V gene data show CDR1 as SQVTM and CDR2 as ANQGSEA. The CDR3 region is CSVLGQGDGDTQYF. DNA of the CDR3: TGCAGCGTGTTGGGACAGGGCGACGGAGATACGCAGTATTTT.

The CDR3, as DNA: TGTGCCAGCAGCTGGGCCAGGAAGTCACCCCTCCACTTT. Translation: CASSWARKSPLHF. This chain links TRBV5-7 with TRBJ1-6; D unclear. TRBV5-7 counts as an open reading frame of uncertain function. CDR3 length: 13 amino acids. V was clipped by 3 bases and J by 10 bases, with 11 bases between them.

The CDR3 nucleotides are TGTGCCAGCAGTTTAGGGGGAATAGGCCAGCCCCAGCATTTT. Protein: CASSLGGIGQPQHF. The chain couples TRBV28 to TRBJ1-5; possible D gene TRBD1, 5 bases. Trimming took off 2 bases at V and 7 bases at J, with 12 bases between the two ends. Germline V gene data show CDR1 as MDHEN and CDR2 as SYDVKM. The CDR3 length is 14 residues.

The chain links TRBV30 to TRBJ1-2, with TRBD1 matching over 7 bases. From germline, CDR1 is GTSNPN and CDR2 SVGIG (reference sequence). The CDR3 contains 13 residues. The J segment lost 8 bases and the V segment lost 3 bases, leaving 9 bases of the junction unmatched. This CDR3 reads CAWSGPGTEGYTF. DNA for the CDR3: TGTGCCTGGAGCGGACCCGGGACAGAAGGCTACACCTTC. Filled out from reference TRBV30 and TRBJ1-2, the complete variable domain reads SQTIHQWPATLVQPVGSPLSLECTVEGTSNPNLYWYRQAAGRGLQLLFYSVGIGQISSEVPQNLSASRPQDRQFILSSKKLLLSDSGFYLCAWSGPGTEGYTFGSGTRLTVV.

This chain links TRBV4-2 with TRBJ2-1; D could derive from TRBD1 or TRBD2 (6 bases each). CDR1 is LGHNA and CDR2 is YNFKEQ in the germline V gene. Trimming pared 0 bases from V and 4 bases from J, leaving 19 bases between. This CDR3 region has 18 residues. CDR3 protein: CASSQDWRDIGDYNEQFF. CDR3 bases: TGTGCCAGCAGCCAAGATTGGCGGGACATAGGAGATTACAATGAGCAGTTCTTC.

CDR3 sequence: CASSYPVAGSTDTQYF. In nucleotides, the CDR3 is TGTGCCAGCAGTTACCCGGTAGCGGGGAGCACAGATACGCAGTATTTT. The chain recombines TRBV6-5 with TRBJ2-3, with 8 bases aligning to TRBD2. The CDR3 loop spans 16 amino acids. The germline CDR1 and CDR2 sequences are MNHEY and SVGAGI. Losses at the gene ends were 2 bases for V and 0 bases for J; bases not matched to a gene: 4.

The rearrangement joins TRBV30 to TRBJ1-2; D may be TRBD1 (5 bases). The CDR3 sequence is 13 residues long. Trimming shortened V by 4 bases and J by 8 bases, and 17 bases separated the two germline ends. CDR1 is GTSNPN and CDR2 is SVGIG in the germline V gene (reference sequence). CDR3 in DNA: TGTGCCTGGACACCGGCGGGGGGTGAAGGCTACACCTTC. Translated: CAWTPAGGEGYTF.

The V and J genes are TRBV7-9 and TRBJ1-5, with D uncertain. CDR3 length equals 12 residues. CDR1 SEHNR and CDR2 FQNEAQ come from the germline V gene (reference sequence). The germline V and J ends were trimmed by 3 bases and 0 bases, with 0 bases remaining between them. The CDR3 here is CASSFSNQPQHF. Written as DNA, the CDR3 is TGTGCCAGCAGCTTTAGCAATCAGCCCCAGCATTTT.

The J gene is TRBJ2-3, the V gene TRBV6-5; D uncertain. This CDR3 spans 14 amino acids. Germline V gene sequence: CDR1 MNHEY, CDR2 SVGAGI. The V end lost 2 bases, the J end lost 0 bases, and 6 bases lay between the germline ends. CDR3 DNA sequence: TGTGCCAGCAGTTACGCGTCTAGCACAGATACGCAGTATTTT. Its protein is CASSYASSTDTQYF.

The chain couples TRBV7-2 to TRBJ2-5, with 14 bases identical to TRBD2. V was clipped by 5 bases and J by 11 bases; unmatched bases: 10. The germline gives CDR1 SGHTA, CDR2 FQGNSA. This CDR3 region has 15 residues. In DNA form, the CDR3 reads TGTGCCAGCAGCCTACCGGGACTAGCGGGGGACTTTCAGTACTTC. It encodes CASSLPGLAGDFQYF.